This is a list of T cell receptor beta chains from one sample in a study of blood T cell repertoires in COVID-19. Some clones are missing from TCRdb's copy, which holds only in-frame ones; the method was immunoSEQ multiplex PCR. The sample yields about 90,000 clones, roughly nine tenths seen once. Sequenced: peripheral blood. These receptors were collected from a human donor with active COVID-19. The donor label of this sample is uncertain. CDR3s include the opening cysteine and the closing phenylalanine or tryptophan. The order of the fields is CDR3 DNA, CDR3 protein, clone size, V gene, J gene, D gene. D genes are given only for firm matches. Clone size appears in some rows only: once, few, many, or a class for an expanded clone.

TGCGCCAGCAGCTTGGGGGACACAGGCGAAAGGCGTGAAGCTTTCTTT	CASSLGDTGERREAFF	NA	TRBV5-1	TRBJ1-1	NA
TGTGCCAGCAGCCAGGACATAACAGCGGGGGAACACACCGGGGAGCTGTTTTTT	CASSQDITAGEHTGELFF	once	TRBV4-2	TRBJ2-2	TRBD2
TGTGCCAGCAGTTATTGGCGCCAGGGGTATGGCTACACCTTC	CASSYWRQGYGYTF	NA	TRBV6-2/TRBV6-3	TRBJ1-2	NA
TGTGCCAGCAGCCCTAGCGCCCCGCCGACCCAGTACTTC	CASSPSAPPTQYF	NA	TRBV7-8	TRBJ2-5	NA
TGTGCCAGCAGTTTCCAGTTCCTTTACAATGAGCAGTTCTTC	CASSFQFLYNEQFF	NA	TRBV28	TRBJ2-1	NA
TGTGCCAGCAGCTCCAGGCAGCAAGGAAACACTGAAGCTTTCTTT	CASSSRQQGNTEAFF	NA	TRBV11-1	TRBJ1-1	NA
TGTGCCAGCAGCCCGGACACTGAAGCTTTCTTT	CASSPDTEAFF	NA	TRBV12-3/TRBV12-4	TRBJ1-1	NA
TGTGCCAGCAGTCTCAGGACAGGGCGAGGGTTCCAAGAGACCCAGTACTTC	CASSLRTGRGFQETQYF	NA	TRBV27	TRBJ2-5	TRBD1
TGTGCCAGCAGGACTGAGAAGAACACTGAAGCTTTCTTT	CASRTEKNTEAFF	NA	TRBV6-5	TRBJ1-1	NA
TGTGCCAGCAGCTCCCACACAGGAAACCTTGGTAATGAGCAGTTCTTC	CASSSHTGNLGNEQFF	NA	TRBV7-3	TRBJ2-1	NA
TGTGCCAGCAGCCCGCACCCGGGACAGGTGAACACTGAAGCTTTCTTT	CASSPHPGQVNTEAFF	NA	TRBV7-9	TRBJ1-1	TRBD1
TGTGCCAGCAGCTATAAACAGGGGGCGCTGGACTATGGCTACACCTTC	CASSYKQGALDYGYTF	NA	TRBV11-2	TRBJ1-2	TRBD1
TGTGCCAGCAGGACAGGGGAAGCCGGTGAAGCTTTCTTT	CASRTGEAGEAFF	once	TRBV6-5	TRBJ1-1	TRBD1
TGTGCCAGCAGTGATAGCGGGGGGGCCTACGAGCAGTACTTC	CASSDSGGAYEQYF	NA	TRBV6-6	TRBJ2-7	TRBD2
TGTGCCAGCAGCTTGGGACTAGCGGGGGGTGGGAATGAGCAGTTCTTC	CASSLGLAGGGNEQFF	NA	TRBV11-2	TRBJ2-1	TRBD2
TGCGCCAGCAGCTGGACAGGGACCGATACGCAGTATTTT	CASSWTGTDTQYF	NA	TRBV5-1	TRBJ2-3	TRBD1
TGTGCCAGCAGTCCGGGACAGCCTGAGGTGAACGAGCAGTACTTC	CASSPGQPEVNEQYF	NA	TRBV6-2/TRBV6-3	TRBJ2-7	TRBD1
TGTGCCAGCAGCGCACGGGACAGTAGTTTGTTACTTAGCACAGATACGCAGTATTTT	CASSARDSSLLLSTDTQYF	NA	TRBV7-2	TRBJ2-3	TRBD1
TGTGCCAGCAGCGCCCGAAGCGGGGGGGGTGAGACCCAGTACTTC	CASSARSGGGETQYF	once	TRBV5-4	TRBJ2-5	TRBD2
TGCGCCAGCACGCAGGACAGCGGACAAGAGACCCAGTACTTC	CASTQDSGQETQYF	NA	TRBV5-1	TRBJ2-5	NA
TGTGCCAGCAGCGTTCGCGGAGACCGCTCTGGGGCCAACGTCCTGACTTTC	CASSVRGDRSGANVLTF	NA	TRBV9	TRBJ2-6	NA
TGCAGCGTACAGGTCGCCTCTGGAAACACCATATATTTT	CSVQVASGNTIYF	NA	TRBV29-1	TRBJ1-3	NA
TGTGCCAGCAGCGGACTAGGGGGGGTATATGGCTACACCTTC	CASSGLGGVYGYTF	NA	TRBV9	TRBJ1-2	NA
TGTGCCAGTGGTTTGGCCTCGGGGTATGGCTACACCTTC	CASGLASGYGYTF	once	TRBV19	TRBJ1-2	NA
TGCGCCAGCAGCATCAGCGAGAGCTCCTACGAGCAGTACTTC	CASSISESSYEQYF	NA	TRBV5-1	TRBJ2-7	NA
TGCGCCAGCAGCTTGCCCGACAGGGTCGAGCAGTACTTC	CASSLPDRVEQYF	NA	TRBV5-1	TRBJ2-7	TRBD1
TGTGCCACCAGTGTTGCTAACTTTGGCTACACCTTC	CATSVANFGYTF	NA	TRBV24-1	TRBJ1-2	NA
TGTGCCAGCTCACCACCGGGGCAGCCTAATGAAAAACTGTTTTTT	CASSPPGQPNEKLFF	NA	TRBV18	TRBJ1-4	NA
TGTGCCAGCTCACCTCGGACTAGCGGGGGTGGCAATGAGCAGTTCTTC	CASSPRTSGGGNEQFF	NA	TRBV18	TRBJ2-1	TRBD2
TGTGCCAGCAGTTTTCTCAGGTTAGGCTACACCTTC	CASSFLRLGYTF	few	TRBV28	TRBJ1-2	NA
TGTGCCAGCAGTGTCCGAGGATCTGGAAACACCATATATTTT	CASSVRGSGNTIYF	NA	TRBV2	TRBJ1-3	NA
TGTGCCAGAAGCTCCGTCTTTAATGGACTCGAAGGCTACACCTTC	CARSSVFNGLEGYTF	NA	TRBV5-3	TRBJ1-2	NA
TGTGCCAGCTCACCAGAGGGTCAAGAGACCCAGTACTTC	CASSPEGQETQYF	NA	TRBV18	TRBJ2-5	NA
TGTGCCAGCAGTGACGATAAGGGGTCGGCTGAAGCTTTCTTT	CASSDDKGSAEAFF	NA	TRBV2	TRBJ1-1	NA
TGTGCCAGTAGTGTAGCGACTGAGCTACGAGAGCAGTACTTC	CASSVATELREQYF	NA	TRBV19	TRBJ2-7	NA
TGCGCCAGCAGCCCCGGGTGGGGGGGAGAAAATGAGCAGTTCTTC	CASSPGWGGENEQFF	NA	TRBV4-3	TRBJ2-1	TRBD2
TGTGCCACCAGTGATTTAAAATCAGGGGGAAGTTTCGGTGGGGCCAACGTCCTGACTTTC	CATSDLKSGGSFGGANVLTF	NA	TRBV24-1	TRBJ2-6	TRBD1
TGTGCCAGTAGTGCAAATAGGAACACCGGGGAGCTGTTTTTT	CASSANRNTGELFF	few	TRBV19	TRBJ2-2	NA
TGTGCCAGCAGTTTATCGGACAGGGTTGGTTACAATGAGCAGTTCTTC	CASSLSDRVGYNEQFF	once	TRBV27	TRBJ2-1	TRBD1
TGTGCCAGCAGCCCTACCCCCTGGAGCGACGACTCCTACAATGAGCAGTTCTTC	CASSPTPWSDDSYNEQFF	NA	TRBV7-9	TRBJ2-1	NA
TGTGCCAGCAGCCTCGGAGGGGGGGACGCTCAGCCCCAGCATTTT	CASSLGGGDAQPQHF	NA	TRBV16	TRBJ1-5	NA
TGTGCCAGCAGTAAAACAGGGGTCGAAAAACTGTTTTTT	CASSKTGVEKLFF	few	TRBV12-3/TRBV12-4	TRBJ1-4	TRBD1
TGTGCCAGTAGTCCCGGGACAGGTTACAGCTACACCTTC	CASSPGTGYSYTF	NA	TRBV19	TRBJ1-2	TRBD1
TGTGCCAGCAGTCGACAGGGGGGACTGAACACTGAAGCTTTCTTT	CASSRQGGLNTEAFF	NA	TRBV2	TRBJ1-1	TRBD1
TGTGCCAGCAGCTTCCCCGCAGGGACTAGCGGGGGTTGGTTGAAAGAGACCCAGTACTTC	CASSFPAGTSGGWLKETQYF	NA	TRBV7-6	TRBJ2-5	TRBD2
TGTGCCAGCAGTATCAATACTGAAGCTTTCTTT	CASSINTEAFF	NA	TRBV12-3/TRBV12-4	TRBJ1-1	NA
TGCGCCAGCAGCTTTTCTGGGGGAGGCGAAAAACTGTTTTTT	CASSFSGGGEKLFF	NA	TRBV5-1	TRBJ1-4	NA
TGTGCCAGCAGTGCTACAGGGGTTAGCACAGATACGCAGTATTTT	CASSATGVSTDTQYF	NA	TRBV28	TRBJ2-3	TRBD1
TGTGCCAGCAGCGCACTAGCGGGGGGGCCTGACAATGAGCAGTTCTTC	CASSALAGGPDNEQFF	NA	TRBV9	TRBJ2-1	TRBD2
TGTGCCAGCAGTTACCGAGACAGGGGCATGAACACTGAAGCTTTCTTT	CASSYRDRGMNTEAFF	few	TRBV6-2/TRBV6-3	TRBJ1-1	TRBD1